This T cell receptor beta chain was captured in a study of PD-1 blockade in classical Hodgkin lymphoma. Study results and limitations: CD4+ TCR diversity rose significantly by C4D1, and CD8+ TCR diversity did not. Compared with healthy donors, newly diagnosed patients reportedly showed lower baseline TCR diversity. Newly diagnosed and completely responding patients shared comparable baseline diversity.

Clones were read by immunoSEQ multiplex PCR, and TCRdb kept only the in-frame ones, dropping some. The sample lists some 41,000 clones; just over 85% were seen once. Exposure to brentuximab vedotin varied, and each patient had relapsed following autologous stem cell transplantation. Complete response, partial response or progressive disease made up the best responses. The CDR3 has 13 amino acids. Trimming took 5 bases from V and 5 from J, leaving 12 bases between them. Germline assignment: CDR1 SNHLY and CDR2 FYNNEI. A note on this clone: Its antigen is as yet unknown.

This sample comprised peripheral blood mononuclear cells (PBMCs), obtained before the second cycle of nivolumab. The receptor's source is a human donor with classical Hodgkin lymphoma. V usage is TRBV2 and J usage is TRBJ2-5; D is perhaps TRBD1 (5 bases). This CDR3 reads CASSQQDAETQYF. The CDR3 DNA reads TGTGCCAGCAGTCAACAGGACGCCGAGACCCAGTACTTC.